This T cell receptor (beta chain) is from a study of blood T cell repertoires in COVID-19 (dated by TCRdb to about 2020). For the study in its entirety: Samples covering the acute and convalescent phases of COVID-19 were provided by collaborators in the United States, Italy and Spain. Where available, HLA class I and class II types were taken from metadata supplied by the sample provider and were not determined by assay-based typing. The dataset comprised deeply sampled blood TCRbeta repertoires from subjects exposed to, actively infected with, or recovered from COVID-19. Nearly every sample came with metadata listing a de-identified subject ID, COVID-19 status, age in years and sex. The prospective study material was composed of cDNA or gDNA derived from T cells, B-cell-depleted T cells, or PBMCs. The repertoires were made available in a free public database intended to serve as a resource for research on the immune response to SARS-CoV-2. The samples were drawn from two sources: the first 160 participants of the ongoing ImmuneRACE study, and some 1,300 subjects contributed by 6 global collaborators.

Regarding this clone: No cognate antigen has been identified for it. No quality values exist for individual bases; no much larger clone is one base distant.

TCRbeta CDR3 regions were amplified from genomic DNA by means of the immunoSEQ Assay, a bias-controlled multiplex PCR. The authors' analysis ran thus. Nucleated cell counts per sample were estimated from amplification of reference gene primers within the assay. To quantify the absolute abundance of each unique TCRbeta CDR3 rearrangement, sequence reads were collapsed and filtered. For each sample, productive Simpson clonality was calculated as the square root of Simpson's diversity index over productive rearrangements. TCRdb carries this immuneACCESS record with in-frame sequences only. Its versions omit some clonotypes, under half of them owing to an unresolved V gene in the studies checked, with the rest unexplained. V, J and clone size derive from that table, while D and trimming were established from the DNA sequence. The sample data list around 25,000 clones, and approximately 81% of these were observed just once. Approximately 7% of the sample belongs to the ten largest clones.

V drops 0 bases and J drops 6 bases, leaving 11 bases in between. From the germline V gene, CDR1 is MGHDK and CDR2 is SYGVNS. Reading from cysteine to phenylalanine, the CDR3 counts 14 amino acids. The entry retains the CDR3 DNA only, 42 bases that are in frame from base 1. What the research found in general, with its limitations: The quantity of clinical and demographic metadata differed by source and by participant and was supplied without curation.

Whole blood was collected in K2EDTA tubes by collaborating institutions according to the institutions' own protocols. For TCRbeta analysis, collaborator samples were shipped as frozen whole blood, as isolated PBMCs, or as DNA extracted from either sample type. The sequence derives from a man between 65 and 85 years old with acute or convalescent COVID-19. The rearrangement joined TRBV25-1 to TRBJ1-2; no D gene call is confident. Sequencing was performed on peripheral blood. The DNA sequence is as follows: TGTGCCAGCAGTGAATATGATGGGAGGGATGGCTACACCTTC. It translates to CASSEYDGRDGYTF.